Below, 21 T cell receptor beta chains from the same sample are listed, as sequenced in a study of T cell changes during pregnancy in multiple sclerosis. Libraries were prepared by immunoSEQ multiplex PCR; TCRdb keeps only in-frame clonotypes and omits some of them. Of around 20,000 clones listed, approximately 88% are singletons. Sequencing used CD8+ T cells from peripheral blood mononuclear cells, obtained after pregnancy. Receptors were obtained from a female donor in good health, enrolled as a control in a pregnancy study.

The rearrangement uses TRBV6-6 and TRBJ2-1, with D perhaps TRBD1 (5 bases). V lost 5 bases to trimming and J lost 3 bases, with 17 bases between them. The CDR3 loop spans 16 amino acids. Looked up from germline, CDR1 is MNHNY and CDR2 is SVGAGI (reference sequence). The CDR3 nucleotides read TGTGCCAGCAGTCCCCGGCTGGGGCAGGTCTACAATGAGCAGTTCTTC. Protein: CASSPRLGQVYNEQFF.

The chain links TRBV7-2 to TRBJ2-1, with D perhaps matching TRBD2 (6 bases). The CDR3 is 17 amino acids. V was cut by 1 base and J by 0 bases, with 13 bases left in between. Germline V gene sequence: CDR1 SGHTA, CDR2 FQGNSA. The CDR3 region is CASSLEPGVSSYNEQFF. CDR3 DNA sequence: TGTGCCAGCAGCTTAGAGCCGGGAGTGAGCTCCTACAATGAGCAGTTCTTC. Drawing the rest from reference TRBV7-2 and TRBJ2-1, the complete variable domain is GAGVSQSPSNKVTEKGKDVELRCDPISGHTALYWYRQSLGQGLEFLIYFQGNSAPDKSGLPSDRFSAERTGGSVSTLTIQRTQQEDSAVYLCASSLEPGVSSYNEQFFGPGTRLTVL.

The rearrangement joins TRBV7-6 to TRBJ1-3, with D perhaps matching TRBD1 (6 bases). The CDR3 covers 15 residues. V was cut by 5 bases and J by 0 bases, with 11 bases left in between. CDR1 is SGHVS and CDR2 is FNYEAQ in the germline V gene. The CDR3 sequence: CASSPGQSSGNTIYF. The CDR3 DNA follows: TGTGCCAGCAGCCCAGGACAGAGCTCTGGAAACACCATATATTTT.

The chain uses TRBV7-9 and TRBJ2-7; tentatively, D is TRBD1 (5 bases). The CDR3 extends over 16 amino acids. Germline CDR1 and CDR2: SEHNR and FQNEAQ (reference sequence). The ends were cut back, 5 bases at V and 1 base at J, with 18 bases in the middle. CDR3 in amino acids: CASSPTQGLVSYEQYF. The CDR3 region has the DNA TGTGCCAGCAGCCCGACCCAGGGCCTTGTTTCCTACGAGCAGTACTTC.

This chain links TRBV4-3 with TRBJ2-2, with no clear D. The CDR3 runs 12 residues. CDR1 and CDR2 (germline): LGHNA, YSLEER. V was trimmed by 10 bases and J by 3 bases, leaving 9 bases between them. Written as DNA, the CDR3 is TGCGCCACATCGGCGGACACCGGGGAGCTGTTTTTT. Translating gives CATSADTGELFF.

This clone has only one observation. J is TRBJ2-3 and V is TRBV7-9; perhaps TRBD2 as D (7 bases). This CDR3 comprises 18 residues. Germline CDR1 is SEHNR and CDR2 is FQNEAQ (reference sequence). Trimming removed 5 bases at V and 2 bases at J, with 23 bases between. CDR3 residues: CASSLLGGDLSSTDTQYF. The CDR3 nucleotides read TGTGCCAGCAGCCTCCTAGGGGGGGACCTGTCTTCCACAGATACGCAGTATTTT.

The chain links TRBV15 to TRBJ2-7; 9 positions agree with TRBD1. CDR1 LNHNV and CDR2 YYDKDF come from the germline V gene (reference sequence). V lost 0 bases, J lost 5 bases, and 5 bases stayed unmatched. CDR3 size: 15 residues. The DNA of the CDR3 is TGTGCCACCAGCAGAGAAAGGAGACAGGGGGACGAGCAGTACTTC. Translation gives CATSRERRQGDEQYF.

The chain recombines TRBV7-3 with TRBJ2-3; possibly TRBD2 for D (6 bases). CDR1 and CDR2 (germline): SGHTA, FQGTGA. Trimming shortened V by 4 bases and J by 1 base, and 6 bases separated the two germline ends. The CDR3 covers 13 residues. The CDR3 DNA sequence: TGTGCCAGCAGCTGGGGGGGCACAGATACGCAGTATTTT. Its protein is CASSWGGTDTQYF.

The V call is TRBV23-1, the J call TRBJ2-2; D is perhaps TRBD2 (5 bases). TRBV23-1 is an ORF, with its function uncertain. Trimming pared 0 bases from V and 3 bases from J, leaving 17 bases between. The CDR3 sequence is 18 residues long. The CDR3 reads CASSQSKLVGVYTGELFF. The DNA of the CDR3 is TGCGCCAGCAGTCAATCGAAACTAGTCGGGGTTTACACCGGGGAGCTGTTTTTT.

The rearrangement uses TRBV29-1 and TRBJ2-2; 9 bases align to TRBD1. Germline values: CDR1 SQVTM, CDR2 ANQGSEA. The CDR3 length is 17 residues. The J segment lost 1 base and the V segment lost 2 bases, leaving 8 bases of the junction unmatched. The CDR3 nucleotides are TGCAGCGTTGAAATTCCCGAGGGACAGGGGAACACCGGGGAGCTGTTTTTT. It is translated as CSVEIPEGQGNTGELFF.

The genes are TRBV27 and TRBJ2-7, with D perhaps matching TRBD2 (5 bases). The germline CDR1 and CDR2 sequences are MNHEY and SMNVEV (reference sequence). V lost 7 bases to trimming and J lost 1 base, with 11 bases between them. This CDR3 is built from 13 residues. The CDR3 loop is CASIGGSSYEQYF. In nucleotides, the CDR3 is TGTGCCAGCATAGGAGGCAGTTCCTACGAGCAGTACTTC.

The gene calls are TRBV7-2 and TRBJ1-2; 9 bases line up with TRBD1. The CDR3 length is 15 residues. V trimming: 4 bases; J trimming: 3 bases; junction bases outside the gene matches: 6. CDR1 is SGHTA, CDR2 FQGNSA, per germline. In DNA form, the CDR3 reads TGTGCCAGCAGCTCAGGGACAGGGTGGGACTATGGCTACACCTTC. It codes for CASSSGTGWDYGYTF.

The V gene is TRBV13, the J gene TRBJ2-7; maybe TRBD2 (5 bases). Trimming removed 0 bases from V and 6 bases from J, with 6 bases in between. The CDR3 loop spans 12 amino acids. Germline assignment: CDR1 PRHDT and CDR2 FYEKMQ (reference sequence). CDR3 sequence (DNA): TGTGCCAGCAGCTTAGGCCTAGCCGAGCAGTACTTC. The encoded protein is CASSLGLAEQYF. The full variable domain, its missing parts supplied by reference TRBV13 and TRBJ2-7, is AAGVIQSPRHLIKEKRETATLKCYPIPRHDTVYWYQQGPGQDPQFLISFYEKMQSDKGSIPDRFSAQQFSDYHSELNMSSLELGDSALYFCASSLGLAEQYFGPGTRLTVT.

The J gene is TRBJ1-1, the V gene TRBV7-3; D is uncertain. This CDR3 has 15 amino acids. Trimming left V 5 bases short and J 4 bases short, with 17 bases between. Per germline, CDR1 SGHTA and CDR2 FQGTGA. The CDR3 loop is CASSPTHGDGTEAFF. CDR3 nucleotides: TGTGCCAGCAGCCCCACCCACGGGGATGGCACTGAAGCTTTCTTT.

This chain connects TRBV10-3 to TRBJ2-1; TRBD1 might be the D (6 bases). This CDR3 is built from 14 residues. The V end lost 11 bases, the J end lost 5 bases, and 19 bases lay between the germline ends. The germline gives CDR1 ENHRY, CDR2 SYGVKD. The CDR3 loop is CAVDNGGGHNEQFF. In nucleotides, the CDR3 is TGTGCCGTCGACAATGGGGGCGGACACAATGAGCAGTTCTTC.

The chain is built from TRBV6-5 and TRBJ2-7, with TRBD1 matching over 9 bases. The V gene's germline CDR1 is MNHEY and CDR2 SVGAGI. This CDR3 region has 14 residues. V lost 6 bases and J lost 3; bases outside the gene matches: 6. The CDR3 sequence is CASRSPGQGYEQYF. The DNA for the CDR3 is TGTGCCAGCAGGTCACCGGGACAGGGCTACGAGCAGTACTTC.

The chain is built from TRBV7-6 and TRBJ2-2; TRBD1 agrees at 10 bases. The CDR3 totals 21 residues. Losses at the gene ends were 1 base for V and 0 bases for J; bases not matched to a gene: 14. Germline lookup yields CDR1 SGHVS and CDR2 FNYEAQ. The CDR3 DNA reads as TGTGCCAGCAGCTTAGTGGTTACCGAGGACAGGGGGAGAGCGAACACCGGGGAGCTGTTTTTT. Its protein product is CASSLVVTEDRGRANTGELFF. Drawing the rest from reference TRBV7-6 and TRBJ2-2, the complete variable domain is GAGVSQSPRYKVTKRGQDVALRCDPISGHVSLYWYRQALGQGPEFLTYFNYEAQQDKSGLPNDRFSAERPEGSISTLTIQRTEQRDSAMYRCASSLVVTEDRGRANTGELFFGEGSRLTVL.

Remarks on this clone: The same CDR3 also results from other DNA sequences found in this sample. The chain combines TRBV4-3 with TRBJ2-7; D possibly corresponds to TRBD2 (5 bases). This CDR3 comprises 14 residues. V gave up 1 base and J gave up 0 bases, with 7 bases separating them. The germline V gene encodes CDR1 LGHNA and CDR2 YSLEER. CDR3 residues: CASSQGRGSYEQYF. The CDR3 bases are TGCGCCAGCAGCCAAGGACGGGGCTCCTACGAGCAGTACTTC.

The V gene is TRBV2, the J gene TRBJ1-6; possibly TRBD1 for D (6 bases). V was cut by 2 bases and J by 10 bases, with 12 bases left in between. Germline-derived CDR1 and CDR2 are SNHLY and FYNNEI. This CDR3 is 14 amino acids long. DNA of the CDR3: TGTGCCAGCAGTGAACCGGGGGGCCTCTCACCCCTCCACTTT. Amino acids: CASSEPGGLSPLHF.

This chain uses TRBV5-4 with TRBJ2-3, with TRBD2 matching 15 bases. The CDR3 totals 16 residues. CDR1 is SGHNT and CDR2 is YYREEE in the germline V gene (reference sequence). V gave up 2 bases and J gave up 5 bases; unmatched junction bases: 3. CDR3 amino acids: CASSLGLAGGQDTQYF. CDR3 in DNA: TGTGCCAGCAGCTTAGGACTAGCGGGGGGGCAAGATACGCAGTATTTT.

This clone was recorded once. The V call is TRBV5-6, the J call TRBJ2-2, with 8 bases that match TRBD1. The V and J ends lost 4 bases and 7 bases, in that order; junction bases with no gene match: 12. CDR3 length: 16 amino acids. CDR1 is SGHDT, CDR2 YYEEEE, per germline. CDR3 sequence (DNA): TGTGCCAGCAGCCCGGGCCGGCAGGGGGCAATCGGGGAGCTGTTTTTT. Translating it yields CASSPGRQGAIGELFF.